This T cell receptor beta chain stems from a study of radiation and T cells in renal cell carcinoma. Study observations and caveats: Baseline intratumoral clonotype presence is unknown without pretreatment biopsies.

The time point is: blood 2 weeks post-SBRT. Treatment reported: 15 Gy SBRT to primary tumor, nephrectomy 4 weeks later. Serial blood draws occurred at baseline and 2 and 4 weeks post-SBRT. The patient's renal cell carcinoma had clear cell pathology. Notes on this clone: Its antigen is as yet unknown.

This CDR3 contains 12 residues. The V end lost 5 bases, the J end lost 7 bases, and 12 bases lay between the germline ends. Looked up from germline, CDR1 is SGHDT and CDR2 is YYEEEE. Method: immunoSEQ multiplex PCR; TCRdb's copy keeps in-frame clones and lacks some. The sample records some 150,000 clones, approximately 90% being singletons. This specimen consisted of blood, obtained from a patient whose treatment included radiotherapy and nephrectomy. The V gene is TRBV5-6, the J gene TRBJ1-2; tentative D call: TRBD1 (5 bases). The origin of this receptor is a woman in her fifties or sixties with renal cell carcinoma. CDR3 amino acids: CASRGGLGGYTF. The CDR3 DNA follows: TGTGCCAGCAGGGGGGGATTAGGTGGCTACACCTTC.